This T cell receptor (beta chain) was obtained from a study of blood T cell repertoires in COVID-19. The CDR3 loop spans 15 amino acids. The V gene's germline CDR1 is LGHDT and CDR2 YNNKEL (reference sequence). Trimming took off 0 bases at V and 7 bases at J, with 15 bases between the two ends. Some clones are missing from TCRdb's copy, which holds only in-frame ones; the method was immunoSEQ multiplex PCR. The sample holds about 310,000 clones, around 86% seen once. This sequence originates from a man aged 50-60 years with active or convalescent COVID-19. The J gene is TRBJ1-2, the V gene TRBV3-1 (or the pseudogene TRBV3-2); weak D call: TRBD1 (5 bases). Sequenced input: peripheral blood. CDR3 nucleotides: TGTGCCAGCAGCCAAGAGTCTGGGGCTCTGGGTGGCTACACCTTC. Translated: CASSQESGALGGYTF.